These T cell receptor beta chains were read from a single sample in a study of shared clonotypes between healthy human individuals. The method was immunoSEQ multiplex PCR; TCRdb's version includes in-frame clones alone and lacks a portion of them. Here the sample spans 400,000 to 550,000 clones, roughly 85% being singletons. What was sequenced was PBMCs. Receptors were obtained from a woman in her thirties or forties in good health. Some clones in this sample may be carry-over from other donors' samples. CDR3s include the opening cysteine and the closing phenylalanine or tryptophan. A D gene is named only where the DNA matches it firmly. Clone size, where shown, is once, few, many, or a class for clones that have expanded.

CDR3	DNA	size	D	J	V
CASSQEPGLAGLDEQFF	TGTGCCAGCAGCCAAGAACCGGGACTAGCGGGATTGGATGAGCAGTTCTTC	.	TRBD2	TRBJ2-1	TRBV4-2
CAGPRGVQTGELFF	TGTGCCGGTCCACGCGGGGTGCAGACCGGGGAGCTGTTTTTT	.	.	TRBJ2-2	TRBV19
CASSANYSNQPQHF	TGCGCCAGCAGCGCTAATTATAGCAATCAGCCCCAGCATTTT	.	.	TRBJ1-5	TRBV10-1
CASSAPAPGTDTGELFF	TGTGCCAGCAGTGCTCCCGCCCCCGGGACAGATACCGGGGAGCTGTTTTTT	.	TRBD1	TRBJ2-2	TRBV6-1
CASSHETGNTEAFF	TGTGCCAGCAGCCACGAGACAGGGAACACTGAAGCTTTCTTT	.	.	TRBJ1-1	TRBV5-6
CAWSVGGTGTEAFF	TGTGCCTGGAGTGTCGGGGGGACGGGGACTGAAGCTTTCTTT	.	.	TRBJ1-1	TRBV30
CTSSQPSGRAFQNNEQFF	TGCACCAGCAGCCAACCTAGCGGGAGGGCCTTTCAAAACAATGAGCAGTTCTTC	.	.	TRBJ2-1	TRBV1
CASSNDVLAPNEQFF	TGTGCCAGTAGCAACGATGTACTAGCTCCCAATGAGCAGTTCTTC	.	.	TRBJ2-1	TRBV19
CASSLLSGRAPVIYEQYF	TGTGCCAGCAGCCTGCTAAGCGGGAGGGCCCCTGTCATCTACGAGCAGTACTTC	.	TRBD2	TRBJ2-7	TRBV4-2
CASSAQNTEAFF	TGTGCCAGCAGCGCTCAGAACACTGAAGCTTTCTTT	.	.	TRBJ1-1	TRBV9
CAWSHGGSTQYF	TGTGCCTGGAGTCACGGGGGGAGCACCCAGTACTTC	.	TRBD2	TRBJ2-5	TRBV30
CASSSRGPYEQYF	TGTGCCAGCAGCTCCCGAGGACCCTACGAGCAGTACTTC	medium-sized	.	TRBJ2-7	TRBV7-9
CASSQVFRRRGGDTQYF	TGCGCCAGCAGCCAAGTATTCCGTCGCAGGGGAGGAGATACGCAGTATTTT	.	.	TRBJ2-3	TRBV4-1
CASSPLTAPNNEQFF	TGTGCCAGCAGCCCACTGACAGCTCCTAACAATGAGCAGTTCTTC	.	.	TRBJ2-1	TRBV7-9
CASSQDRWNEKLFF	TGTGCCAGCAGCCAGGACAGGTGGAATGAAAAACTGTTTTTT	.	TRBD1	TRBJ1-4	TRBV7-9
CASSFDRANEKLFF	TGTGCCAGCAGTTTCGACAGAGCGAATGAAAAACTGTTTTTT	.	.	TRBJ1-4	TRBV27
CASSEGQGRYEQYF	TGCGCCAGCAGCGAGGGACAGGGTCGGTACGAGCAGTACTTC	.	TRBD1	TRBJ2-7	TRBV4-3
CAISESEGGYTF	TGTGCCATCAGTGAGTCAGAGGGTGGCTACACCTTC	.	.	TRBJ1-2	TRBV10-3
CASGSTQGSYNEQFF	TGTGCTAGTGGTTCAACTCAGGGGTCGTACAATGAGCAGTTCTTC	few	.	TRBJ2-1	TRBV12-5
CASSLLAGLGEQYF	TGTGCCAGCAGTCTACTCGCGGGGCTTGGGGAGCAGTACTTC	.	.	TRBJ2-7	TRBV27
CASSVTGTGPETQYF	TGTGCCAGCAGCGTCACCGGGACAGGGCCAGAGACCCAGTACTTC	.	TRBD1	TRBJ2-5	TRBV9
CASSRRASEQYF	TGTGCCAGCAGTAGGAGGGCGTCCGAGCAGTACTTC	.	.	TRBJ2-7	TRBV6-1
CSVEVSSSYEQYF	TGCAGCGTTGAAGTGTCTAGCTCCTACGAGCAGTACTTC	.	.	TRBJ2-7	TRBV29-1
CASSIRQGIGNQPQHF	TGTGCCAGTAGTATAAGACAGGGGATCGGCAATCAGCCCCAGCATTTT	.	TRBD1	TRBJ1-5	TRBV19
CASSFSGSGRAHVNEQYF	TGTGCCAGCAGCTTCAGTGGTAGCGGGAGGGCCCATGTAAACGAGCAGTACTTC	.	TRBD2	TRBJ2-7	TRBV7-2
CASSHWLAGSTISGANVLTF	TGTGCCAGCAGCCATTGGTTAGCGGGATCTACGATCTCTGGGGCCAACGTCCTGACTTTC	.	TRBD2	TRBJ2-6	TRBV4-2
CASSLFSRGEQFF	TGTGCCAGCAGTTTATTCTCAAGGGGGGAGCAGTTCTTC	.	.	TRBJ2-1	TRBV28
CASSQNYGKETQYF	TGTGCCAGCAGCCAAAACTATGGAAAAGAGACCCAGTACTTC	.	.	TRBJ2-5	TRBV11-2
CASSTPAGTYEQYF	TGTGCCAGCAGCACCCCTGCGGGTACCTACGAGCAGTACTTC	once	.	TRBJ2-7	TRBV7-8
CASSYRGLGEDTQYF	TGTGCCAGCAGTTACAGGGGCTTGGGTGAGGATACGCAGTATTTT	.	TRBD1	TRBJ2-3	TRBV28
CASRGDGIISYEQYF	TGTGCCAGCAGGGGGGACGGGATTATTAGCTACGAGCAGTACTTC	.	.	TRBJ2-7	TRBV28
CASSQVRGHTQYF	TGCGCCAGCAGCCAAGTCAGGGGACATACGCAGTATTTT	.	.	TRBJ2-3	TRBV4-3
CASSEYGSPLNEQFF	TGCGCCAGCAGCGAGTATGGCTCGCCCCTCAATGAGCAGTTCTTC	once	.	TRBJ2-1	TRBV10-2
CATPGASGRSYEQYF	TGTGCCACACCCGGGGCTAGCGGGAGGTCCTACGAGCAGTACTTC	.	TRBD2	TRBJ2-7	TRBV7-9
CASSPAGGSYNEQFF	TGTGCCAGCAGCCCCGCGGGCGGGAGTTACAATGAGCAGTTCTTC	.	TRBD2	TRBJ2-1	TRBV7-3
CASSAGTGVIAKNIQYF	TGTGCCAGCAGCGCCGGGACAGGGGTGATAGCCAAAAACATTCAGTACTTC	.	TRBD1	TRBJ2-4	TRBV2
CASSERTGQNTEAFF	TGTGCCAGCAGCGAAAGGACAGGGCAGAACACTGAAGCTTTCTTT	.	TRBD1	TRBJ1-1	TRBV11-3
CASWAGGSPLHF	TGTGCCTCCTGGGCAGGGGGTTCACCCCTCCACTTT	few	TRBD1	TRBJ1-6	TRBV27
CASSPRRGDSPLHF	TGTGCCAGCAGCCCTCGACGAGGAGATTCACCCCTCCACTTT	.	.	TRBJ1-6	TRBV14
CASSSWTGGGKETQYF	TGTGCCAGCAGCTCCTGGACAGGGGGGGGAAAAGAGACCCAGTACTTC	.	TRBD1	TRBJ2-5	TRBV5-6
CASSPTGFNQPQHF	TGTGCCAGCAGTCCGACAGGGTTCAATCAGCCCCAGCATTTT	few	TRBD1	TRBJ1-5	TRBV6-5
CASSETRVEPAGELFF	TGTGCCAGCAGCGAGACACGCGTGGAGCCCGCCGGGGAGCTGTTTTTT	.	.	TRBJ2-2	TRBV2
CASGGGAYNEQFF	TGCGCCAGCGGTGGGGGCGCCTACAATGAGCAGTTCTTC	.	.	TRBJ2-1	TRBV10-2
CASSLTGGSGNTIYF	TGCGCCAGCAGCCTGACAGGGGGCTCTGGAAACACCATATATTTT	.	TRBD1	TRBJ1-3	TRBV5-1
CASSVRSTTDTQYF	TGTGCCAGCAGCGTACGGAGTACCACAGATACGCAGTATTTT	.	.	TRBJ2-3	TRBV9
CASSLMGRGEPQHF	TGTGCCAGCAGCTTAATGGGCAGGGGGGAGCCCCAGCATTTT	.	TRBD1	TRBJ1-5	TRBV7-9